Below, 21 T cell receptor beta chains from the same sample are listed, as sequenced in a study of cytomegalovirus exposure and HLA in healthy donors. PCR primers comprised 60 Vbeta and 13 Jbeta primers. Repertoires were generated with immunoSEQ multiplex PCR, while TCRdb's copy carries only in-frame clones and drops some. The sample holds 81,000 or so clones, around four fifths seen once. Sequenced input: PBMCs. The receptors were gathered from a man aged 50 to 59 in good health and CMV-seropositive.

This sequence joins TRBV29-1 and TRBJ2-7, with D perhaps matching TRBD1 (6 bases). V was cut by 3 bases and J by 6 bases, with 12 bases left in between. CDR1 is SQVTM, CDR2 ANQGSEA, per germline. The CDR3 has 12 amino acids. Here the CDR3 DNA reads TGCAGCGTTGAGGGGGCGAACACCGAGCAGTACTTC. This encodes CSVEGANTEQYF.

The chain recombines TRBV5-6 with TRBJ1-1, with D maybe TRBD1 (5 bases). Germline lookup yields CDR1 SGHDT and CDR2 YYEEEE. CDR3 length equals 16 residues. V was pared by 1 base and J by 1 base, with 14 bases between. The CDR3 region is CASSLSKGRRNTEAFF. The CDR3 bases are TGTGCCAGCAGCTTGTCCAAGGGGAGGAGGAACACTGAAGCTTTCTTT.

This clone was picked up one time. CDR3 region: CASSKESGEQFF. As DNA, the CDR3 is TGTGCCAGCTCAAAAGAGTCGGGTGAGCAGTTCTTC. The chain carries TRBV18 and TRBJ2-1; no clear D. V lost 5 bases to trimming and J lost 9 bases, with 11 bases between them. The germline gives CDR1 KGHSH, CDR2 LQKENI. This CDR3 spans 12 amino acids.

V usage is TRBV29-1 and J usage is TRBJ1-1, with a possible D match to TRBD1 (6 bases). Looked up from germline, CDR1 is SQVTM and CDR2 is ANQGSEA. CDR3 length equals 12 residues. V was trimmed by 5 bases and J by 7 bases, leaving 14 bases between them. The CDR3 DNA reads TGCAGCGTTCTGGGGGCCCCAGATGAAGCTTTCTTT. It yields the protein CSVLGAPDEAFF.

The chain recombines TRBV11-3 with TRBJ2-7; TRBD2 is a possible D gene (5 bases). Germline CDR1 SGHNT, CDR2 YENEEA. The V end was cut by 3 bases, the J end by 2 bases, with 11 bases between. The CDR3 loop spans 14 amino acids. The CDR3 DNA reads as TGTGCCAGCAGCTTCGAGGGAGTCCCCTACGAGCAGTACTTC. Amino acid sequence: CASSFEGVPYEQYF.

As regards this clone: Other DNA sequences in the same sample also yield this CDR3. The chain links TRBV12-5 to TRBJ2-2; D remains ambiguous. The CDR3 extends over 14 amino acids. Germline CDR1 is LGHNT and CDR2 is FRNRAP. With 4 bases removed from V and 0 bases from J, the gap between germline ends came to 6 bases. This chain's CDR3 is CASGSGSNTGELFF. CDR3 DNA: TGTGCTAGTGGTTCCGGGTCGAACACCGGGGAGCTGTTTTTT.

This chain connects TRBV7-3 to TRBJ1-3; a weak D match, TRBD1 (6 bases). The CDR3 is 17 amino acids. Germline V CDR1 and CDR2: SGHTA, FQGTGA. Trimming pared 1 base from V and 0 bases from J, leaving 13 bases between. CDR3 in amino acids: CASSLSPTGLSGNTIYF. CDR3 nucleotide sequence: TGTGCCAGCAGCTTAAGTCCGACAGGACTCTCTGGAAACACCATATATTTT.

The chain employs TRBV15 and TRBJ2-2, with 8 bases that match TRBD2. The V gene's germline CDR1 is LNHNV and CDR2 YYDKDF (reference sequence). The CDR3 extends over 16 amino acids. The ends lost 3 bases at V and 1 base at J; junction bases unmatched: 4. The CDR3 DNA sequence: TGTGCCACCAGCAGTTACGCGGGAGGGAACACCGGGGAGCTGTTTTTT. Translation gives CATSSYAGGNTGELFF.

V usage is TRBV10-1 and J usage is TRBJ2-5; 7 bases agree with TRBD2. Germline CDR1 reads WNHNN; CDR2 reads SYGVQD (reference sequence). With V trimmed by 9 bases and J by 1 base, 23 bases remained unmatched. The CDR3 contains 19 residues. CDR3 sequence (DNA): TGCGCCAGGCCCCTGGAGCAGATGCTAGGAAGCGGGACCCAAGAGACCCAGTACTTC. Translating gives CARPLEQMLGSGTQETQYF.

This sequence joins TRBV10-3 and TRBJ2-5, with unresolved D. Germline V lookup: CDR1 ENHRY, CDR2 SYGVKD. The CDR3 has 12 residues. Trimming left V 6 bases short and J 3 bases short, with 8 bases between. As DNA, the CDR3 is TGTGCCATCAGATCGGAGAAAGAGACCCAGTACTTC. The encoded protein is CAIRSEKETQYF.

This chain joins TRBV30 and TRBJ2-1; TRBD2 might be the D (5 bases). Germline V CDR1 and CDR2: GTSNPN, SVGIG (reference sequence). The CDR3 length is 13 residues. Trimming removed 3 bases at V and 4 bases at J, with 10 bases between. The CDR3 DNA follows: TGTGCCTGGAGCGCCGGGGTTTACAATGAGCAGTTCTTC. Protein product: CAWSAGVYNEQFF.

This chain joins TRBV10-3 and TRBJ1-1; D not resolved. V was trimmed by 2 bases and J by 2 bases, leaving 9 bases between them. Germline V lookup: CDR1 ENHRY, CDR2 SYGVKD. This CDR3 has 14 amino acids. Here the CDR3 reads CAISETGDNTEAFF. The DNA of the CDR3 is TGTGCCATCAGTGAGACGGGAGACAACACTGAAGCTTTCTTT.

V usage is TRBV30 and J usage is TRBJ1-1, with unresolved D. The CDR3 totals 11 residues. Germline CDR1 is GTSNPN and CDR2 is SVGIG (reference sequence). The CDR3 sequence: CIGTGNTEAFF. CDR3 in DNA: TGTATTGGCACGGGGAACACTGAAGCTTTCTTT.

This chain connects TRBV2 to TRBJ2-1; 16 positions match TRBD2. This CDR3 contains 15 residues. Germline trimming cut 8 bases from V and 9 bases from J; bases unmatched to any gene: 7. The V gene's germline CDR1 is SNHLY and CDR2 FYNNEI. CDR3 loop: CASEGGLAGGLEQFF. CDR3 DNA sequence: TGTGCCAGCGAAGGGGGACTAGCGGGAGGGCTTGAGCAGTTCTTC.

This clone was seen a handful of times. V is TRBV9 and J is TRBJ1-2; D call uncertain. Germline lookup yields CDR1 SGDLS and CDR2 YYNGEE. V was cut by 4 bases and J by 3 bases, with 16 bases left in between. CDR3 length equals 15 residues. This CDR3 reads CASSRTQAVDYGYTF. CDR3 DNA: TGTGCCAGCAGCCGTACCCAGGCAGTCGACTATGGCTACACCTTC.

V is TRBV7-6 and J is TRBJ2-1; D might be TRBD1 (5 bases). The germline V gene encodes CDR1 SGHVS and CDR2 FNYEAQ. The CDR3 has 16 amino acids. The V end lost 5 bases, the J end lost 10 bases, and 24 bases lay between the germline ends. This CDR3 reads CASSLSPGPPPSEQFF. Written as DNA, the CDR3 is TGTGCCAGCAGCCTCTCCCCAGGGCCTCCCCCGAGCGAGCAGTTCTTC.

With regard to this clone: Germline is not matched at one junction end, which may reflect a read error. The rearrangement uses TRBV7-3 and TRBJ2-2; D perhaps matches TRBD1 (5 bases). The CDR3 spans 15 residues. Looked up from germline, CDR1 is SGHTA and CDR2 is FQGTGA. DNA of the CDR3: TGTGCCAGCAGCCTAACCGGACAGAACACCGGGGAGCTGTTTTTT. Translating it yields CASSLTGQNTGELFF.

The CDR3 DNA follows: TGTGCCAGCACCCGAGGGGAGGGGTGGACCGGGGAGCTGTTTTTT. Its protein is CASTRGEGWTGELFF. The chain is built from TRBV5-8 and TRBJ2-2; 7 positions agree with TRBD2. CDR1 is SGHTS, CDR2 YDEGEE, per germline. V shed 6 bases, J shed 5 bases, and the junction held 10 bases outside the gene matches. CDR3 length: 15 residues.

The chain employs TRBV18 and TRBJ2-6; a possible D gene is TRBD1 (5 bases). Looked up from germline, CDR1 is KGHSH and CDR2 is LQKENI. The CDR3 consists of 14 residues. The V gene lost 5 bases and the J gene lost 3 bases, with 8 bases spanning the gap. CDR3 DNA: TGTGCCAGCTCAAGGGGTGGTGGGGCCAACGTCCTGACTTTC. Its translation is CASSRGGGANVLTF.

This chain links TRBV6-5 with TRBJ2-2; 8 nucleotides match TRBD1. CDR1 and CDR2 from the germline V gene are MNHEY and SVGAGI. The CDR3 contains 15 residues. J gave up 1 base and V 6 bases, and 4 bases lay outside the gene matches. The CDR3 spells CASRRDRRNTGELFF. In DNA form, the CDR3 reads TGTGCCAGCAGAAGGGACAGGAGGAACACCGGGGAGCTGTTTTTT.

As for this clone: A read error may produce the germline difference seen at one junction end. This chain connects TRBV13 to TRBJ2-7; perhaps TRBD2 as D (7 bases). The germline gives CDR1 PRHDT, CDR2 FYEKMQ (reference sequence). CDR3 length equals 16 residues. The CDR3 loop reads CAGSLGGQGHGYEQYF. CDR3 bases: TGTGCCGGCAGCTTGGGAGGGCAGGGGCACGGCTACGAGCAGTACTTC.